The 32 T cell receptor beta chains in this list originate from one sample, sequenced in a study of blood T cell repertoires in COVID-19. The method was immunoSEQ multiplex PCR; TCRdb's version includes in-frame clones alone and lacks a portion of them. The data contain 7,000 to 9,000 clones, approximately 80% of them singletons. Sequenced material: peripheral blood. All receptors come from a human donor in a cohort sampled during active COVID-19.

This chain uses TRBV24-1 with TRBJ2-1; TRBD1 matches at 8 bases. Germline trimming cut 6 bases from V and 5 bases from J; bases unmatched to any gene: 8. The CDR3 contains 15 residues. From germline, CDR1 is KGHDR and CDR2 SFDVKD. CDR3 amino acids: CATSSTQGAHNEQFF. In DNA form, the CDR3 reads TGTGCCACCAGTTCCACCCAGGGGGCGCACAATGAGCAGTTCTTC.

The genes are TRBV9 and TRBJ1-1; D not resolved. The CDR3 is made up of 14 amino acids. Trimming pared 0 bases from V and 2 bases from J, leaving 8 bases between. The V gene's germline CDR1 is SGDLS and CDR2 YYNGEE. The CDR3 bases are TGTGCCAGCAGCGTAGGACAAGTAAACACTGAAGCTTTCTTT. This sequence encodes CASSVGQVNTEAFF.

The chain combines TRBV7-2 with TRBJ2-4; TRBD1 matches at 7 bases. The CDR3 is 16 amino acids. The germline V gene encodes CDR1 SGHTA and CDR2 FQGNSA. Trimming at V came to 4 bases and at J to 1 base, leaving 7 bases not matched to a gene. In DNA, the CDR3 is TGTGCCAGCAGCTCCCCCTCGGACAGGGCCAAAAACATTCAGTACTTC. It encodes CASSSPSDRAKNIQYF.

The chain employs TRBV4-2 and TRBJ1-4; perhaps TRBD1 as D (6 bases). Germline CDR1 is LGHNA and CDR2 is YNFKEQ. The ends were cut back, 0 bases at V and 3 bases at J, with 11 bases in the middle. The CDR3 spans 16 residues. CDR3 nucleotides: TGTGCCAGCAGCCAAGATACCAGGGGAGCTAATGAAAAACTGTTTTTT. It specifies CASSQDTRGANEKLFF.

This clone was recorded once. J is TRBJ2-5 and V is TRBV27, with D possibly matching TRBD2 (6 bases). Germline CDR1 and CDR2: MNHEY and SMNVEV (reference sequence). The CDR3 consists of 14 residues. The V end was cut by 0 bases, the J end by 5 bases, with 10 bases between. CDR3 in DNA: TGTGCCAGCAGTTTATCCTTGGGGAGGGAGACCCAGTACTTC. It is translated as CASSLSLGRETQYF.

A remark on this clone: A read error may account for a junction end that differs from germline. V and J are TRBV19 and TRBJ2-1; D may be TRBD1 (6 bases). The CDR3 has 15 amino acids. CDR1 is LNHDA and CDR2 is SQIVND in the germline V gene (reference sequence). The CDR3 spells CASSMEDSWGNGQFF. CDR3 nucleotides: TGTGCCAGTAGTATGGAGGACAGCTGGGGGAATGGGCAGTTCTTC.

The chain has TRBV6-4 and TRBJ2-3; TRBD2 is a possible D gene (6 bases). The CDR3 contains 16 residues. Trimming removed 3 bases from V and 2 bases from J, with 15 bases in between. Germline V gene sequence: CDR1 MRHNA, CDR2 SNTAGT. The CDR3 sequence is CASSETGSGTTDTQYF. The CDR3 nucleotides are TGTGCCAGCAGTGAAACTGGTAGCGGCACCACAGATACGCAGTATTTT.

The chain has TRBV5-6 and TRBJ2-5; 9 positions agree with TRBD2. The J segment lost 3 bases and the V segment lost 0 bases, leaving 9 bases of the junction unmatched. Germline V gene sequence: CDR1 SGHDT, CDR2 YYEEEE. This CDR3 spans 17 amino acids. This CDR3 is CASSLDARRGGEETQYF. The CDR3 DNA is TGTGCCAGCAGCTTGGACGCTCGGCGGGGGGGAGAAGAGACCCAGTACTTC.

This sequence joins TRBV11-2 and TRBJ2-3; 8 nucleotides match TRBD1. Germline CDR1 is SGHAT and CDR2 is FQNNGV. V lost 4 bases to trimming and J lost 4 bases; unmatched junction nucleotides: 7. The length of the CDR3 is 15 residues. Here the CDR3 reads CASSYGTGDSDTQYF. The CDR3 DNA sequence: TGTGCCAGCAGCTACGGGACAGGTGACTCAGATACGCAGTATTTT.

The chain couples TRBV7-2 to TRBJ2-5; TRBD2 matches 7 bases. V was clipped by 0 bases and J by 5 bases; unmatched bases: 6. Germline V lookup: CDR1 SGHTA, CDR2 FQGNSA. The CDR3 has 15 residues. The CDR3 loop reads CASSLAGGFGETQYF. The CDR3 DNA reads TGTGCCAGCAGCTTAGCGGGGGGGTTCGGTGAGACCCAGTACTTC.

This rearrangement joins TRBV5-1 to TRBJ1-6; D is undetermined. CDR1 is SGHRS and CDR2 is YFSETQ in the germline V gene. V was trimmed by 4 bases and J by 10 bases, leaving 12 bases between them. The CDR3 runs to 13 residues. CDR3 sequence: CASSLELASPLHF. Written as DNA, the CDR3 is TGCGCCAGCAGCCTGGAACTAGCCTCACCCCTCCACTTT.

In nucleotides, the CDR3 is TGTGCCAGCTCACCCCGACGACAGGGAAGTAATGAAAAACTGTTTTTT. The encoded protein is CASSPRRQGSNEKLFF. The chain links TRBV18 to TRBJ1-4, with 7 positions matching TRBD1. CDR1 KGHSH and CDR2 LQKENI come from the germline V gene. V shed 3 bases and J 4 bases; nucleotides not matched to a gene: 8. The CDR3 totals 16 residues. Full variable domain (missing parts from reference TRBV18 and TRBJ1-4): NAGVMQNPRHLVRRRGQEARLRCSPMKGHSHVYWYRQLPEEGLKFMVYLQKENIIDESGMPKERFSAEFPKEGPSILRIQQVVRGDSAAYFCASSPRRQGSNEKLFFGSGTQLSVL.

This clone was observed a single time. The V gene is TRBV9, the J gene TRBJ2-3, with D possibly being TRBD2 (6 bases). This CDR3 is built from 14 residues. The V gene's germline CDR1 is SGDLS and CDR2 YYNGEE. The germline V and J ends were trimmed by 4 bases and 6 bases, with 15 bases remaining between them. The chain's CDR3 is CASSPSRLVDTQYF. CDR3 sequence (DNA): TGTGCCAGCAGCCCATCCCGACTAGTTGATACGCAGTATTTT.

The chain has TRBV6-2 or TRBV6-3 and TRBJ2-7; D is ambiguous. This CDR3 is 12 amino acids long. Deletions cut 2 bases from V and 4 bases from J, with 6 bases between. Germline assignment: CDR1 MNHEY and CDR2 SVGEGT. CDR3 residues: CASSYSNYEQYV. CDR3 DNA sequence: TGTGCCAGCAGTTACAGCAATTACGAGCAGTACGTC.

DNA of the CDR3: TGTGCCAGCAGCATTGCCGGGACTAGCTCCTACAATGAGCAGTTCTTC. Amino acids: CASSIAGTSSYNEQFF. The V and J genes are TRBV7-3 and TRBJ2-1; 8 bases are a match to TRBD2. J gave up 0 bases and V 5 bases, and 6 bases lay outside the gene matches. This CDR3 comprises 16 residues. Germline V gene lookup returns CDR1 SGHTA and CDR2 FQGTGA.

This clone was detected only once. CDR3 nucleotides: TGCGCCAGCACCTCAGATACAGGTCAACGCGGGGAGCTGTTTTTT. This codes for CASTSDTGQRGELFF. This chain connects TRBV5-1 to TRBJ2-2, with a tentative D call TRBD1 (5 bases). This CDR3 spans 15 amino acids. Per germline, CDR1 SGHRS and CDR2 YFSETQ. Trimming took 6 bases from V and 7 from J, leaving 19 bases between them.

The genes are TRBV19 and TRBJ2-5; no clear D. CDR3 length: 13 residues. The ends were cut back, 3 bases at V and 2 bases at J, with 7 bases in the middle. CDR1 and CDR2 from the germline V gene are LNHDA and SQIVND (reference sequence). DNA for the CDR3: TGTGCCAGTAGTATCAAGCGTCAAGAGACCCAGTACTTC. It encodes CASSIKRQETQYF. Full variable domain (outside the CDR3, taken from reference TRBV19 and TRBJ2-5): DGGITQSPKYLFRKEGQNVTLSCEQNLNHDAMYWYRQDPGQGLRLIYYSQIVNDFQKGDIAEGYSVSREKKESFPLTVTSAQKNPTAFYLCASSIKRQETQYFGPGTRLLVL.

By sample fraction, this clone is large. For the CDR3, the DNA is TGCGCCAGCAGCTTGGGGGGCGTGAGAGATGAGCAGTTCTTC. Its protein is CASSLGGVRDEQFF. The chain couples TRBV5-1 to TRBJ2-1, with D perhaps TRBD1 (5 bases). The CDR3 consists of 14 residues. V lost 0 bases and J lost 8, with 12 bases in between. Germline CDR1 is SGHRS and CDR2 is YFSETQ.

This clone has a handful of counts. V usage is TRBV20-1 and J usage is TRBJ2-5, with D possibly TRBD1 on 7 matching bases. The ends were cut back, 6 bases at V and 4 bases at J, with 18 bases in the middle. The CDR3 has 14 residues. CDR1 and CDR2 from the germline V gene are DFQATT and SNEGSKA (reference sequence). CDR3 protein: CSASQEGAGETQYF. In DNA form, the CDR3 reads TGCAGTGCAAGTCAGGAGGGGGCGGGAGAGACCCAGTACTTC.

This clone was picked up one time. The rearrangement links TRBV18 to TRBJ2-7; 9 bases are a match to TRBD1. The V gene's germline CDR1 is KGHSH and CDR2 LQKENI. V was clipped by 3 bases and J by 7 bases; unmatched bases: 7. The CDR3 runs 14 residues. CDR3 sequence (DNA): TGTGCCAGCTCACCGACGACAGGGGGTCGAGAGCAGTACGTC. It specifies CASSPTTGGREQYV.

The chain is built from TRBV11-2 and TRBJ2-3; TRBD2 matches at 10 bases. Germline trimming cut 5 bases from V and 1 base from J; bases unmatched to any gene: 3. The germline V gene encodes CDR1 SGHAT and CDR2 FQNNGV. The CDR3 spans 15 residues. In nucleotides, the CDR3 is TGTGCCAGCAGCCGCAGCGGGGGGGGCACAGATACGCAGTATTTT. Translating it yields CASSRSGGGTDTQYF.

The CDR3, as DNA: TGTGCCAGCTCACGGGCGCAAGAGACCCAGTACTTC. Translated, it gives CASSRAQETQYF. The rearrangement joins TRBV18 to TRBJ2-5; no reliable D call. The CDR3 has 12 residues. V was shortened by 4 bases and J by 2 bases, with 5 bases between the two germline ends. CDR1 is KGHSH and CDR2 is LQKENI in the germline V gene.

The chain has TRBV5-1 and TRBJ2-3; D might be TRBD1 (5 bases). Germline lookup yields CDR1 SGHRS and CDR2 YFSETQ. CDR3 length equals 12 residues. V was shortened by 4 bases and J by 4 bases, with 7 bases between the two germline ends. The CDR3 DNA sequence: TGCGCCAGCAGCCCAGGGTCAGATACGCAGTATTTT. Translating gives CASSPGSDTQYF.

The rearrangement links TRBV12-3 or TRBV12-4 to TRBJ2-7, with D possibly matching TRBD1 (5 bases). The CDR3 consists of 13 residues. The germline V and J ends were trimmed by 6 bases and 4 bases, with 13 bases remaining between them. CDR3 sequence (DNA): TGTGCCAGCAGAGACAGCTCTCGGTACGAGCAGTACTTC. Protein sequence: CASRDSSRYEQYF.

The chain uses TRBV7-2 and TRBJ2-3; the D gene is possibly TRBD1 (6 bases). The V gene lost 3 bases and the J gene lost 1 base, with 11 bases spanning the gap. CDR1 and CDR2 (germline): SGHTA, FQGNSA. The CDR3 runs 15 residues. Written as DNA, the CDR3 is TGTGCCAGCAGCTTCCGGGACATCCGCACAGATACGCAGTATTTT. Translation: CASSFRDIRTDTQYF.

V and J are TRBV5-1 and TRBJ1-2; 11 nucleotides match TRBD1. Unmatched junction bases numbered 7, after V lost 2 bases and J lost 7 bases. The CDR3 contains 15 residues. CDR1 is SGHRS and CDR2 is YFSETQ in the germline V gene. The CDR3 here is CASSFTGTGGSGYTF. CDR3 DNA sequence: TGCGCCAGCAGCTTTACCGGGACAGGGGGTTCTGGCTACACCTTC.

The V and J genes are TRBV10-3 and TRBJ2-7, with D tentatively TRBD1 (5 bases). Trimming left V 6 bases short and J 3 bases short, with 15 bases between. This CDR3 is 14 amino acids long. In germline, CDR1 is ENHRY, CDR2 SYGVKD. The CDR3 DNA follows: TGTGCCATCAGCGGTCCGGACAACCTCTACGAGCAGTACTTC. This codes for CAISGPDNLYEQYF.

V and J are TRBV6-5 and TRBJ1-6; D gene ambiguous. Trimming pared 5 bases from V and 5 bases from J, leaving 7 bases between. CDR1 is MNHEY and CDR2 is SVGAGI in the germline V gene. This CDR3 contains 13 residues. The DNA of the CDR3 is TGTGCCAGCAGTAGCCAAGATAATTCACCCCTCCACTTT. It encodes CASSSQDNSPLHF.

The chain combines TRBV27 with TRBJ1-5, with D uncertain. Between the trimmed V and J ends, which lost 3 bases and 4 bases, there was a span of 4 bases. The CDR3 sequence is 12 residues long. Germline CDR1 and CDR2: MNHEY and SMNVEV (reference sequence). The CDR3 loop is CASSFSNQPQHF. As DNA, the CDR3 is TGTGCCAGCAGTTTTAGTAATCAGCCCCAGCATTTT.

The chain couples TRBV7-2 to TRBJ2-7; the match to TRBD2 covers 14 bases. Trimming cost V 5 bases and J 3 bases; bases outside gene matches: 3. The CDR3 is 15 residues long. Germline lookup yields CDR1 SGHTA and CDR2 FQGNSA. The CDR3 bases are TGTGCCAGCAGCCAGACTAGCGGGGGGGACTACGAGCAGTACTTC. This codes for CASSQTSGGDYEQYF.

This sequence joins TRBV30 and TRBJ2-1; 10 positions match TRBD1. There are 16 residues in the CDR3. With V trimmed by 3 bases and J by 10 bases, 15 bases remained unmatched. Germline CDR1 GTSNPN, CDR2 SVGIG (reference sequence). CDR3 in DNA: TGTGCCTGGAGAGGGGACAGGGGTCGGGTACGAGGGGAGCAGTTCTTC. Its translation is CAWRGDRGRVRGEQFF.

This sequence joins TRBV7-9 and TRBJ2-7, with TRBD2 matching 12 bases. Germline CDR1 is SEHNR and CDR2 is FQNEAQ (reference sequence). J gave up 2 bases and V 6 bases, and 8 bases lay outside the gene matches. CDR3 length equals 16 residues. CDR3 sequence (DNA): TGTGCCAGCAGTCTAACTAGCGGGGGGCGGACCTACGAGCAGTACTTC. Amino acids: CASSLTSGGRTYEQYF.